This T cell receptor (beta chain) appears in the sequencing data of a study of blood T cell repertoires in COVID-19. The wider study: Acute and convalescent COVID-19 specimens originated in the United States, Italy and Spain. T cells, B-cell-depleted T cells, or PBMCs supplied cDNA or gDNA.

In the authors' methods: Amplifying reference gene primers gave estimates of nucleated cell counts. Sequencing was performed with immunoSEQ multiplex PCR; in TCRdb, only in-frame clones are kept and a portion is missing. Clone size and the V and J calls come from that table; the DNA yielded D and trimming. Of over 400,000 clones listed, around nine tenths are singletons. The germline CDR1 and CDR2 sequences are LNHDA and SQIVND (reference sequence). CDR3 length: 16 residues. The ends lost 5 bases at V and 4 bases at J; junction bases unmatched: 11. In Seattle, patients joined the study during active infection and were tracked longitudinally.

V is TRBV19 and J is TRBJ1-5; 7 bases agree with TRBD1. The TCR comes from a woman between 45 and 65 years old with COVID-19, enrolled during active disease. Sequencing was performed on peripheral blood. The chain's CDR3 is CASSVGQPRGNQPQHF. Here the CDR3 DNA reads TGTGCCAGTAGTGTGGGACAGCCGAGGGGTAATCAGCCCCAGCATTTT.